These 2 T cell receptor beta chains originate from one sample sequenced in a study of blood T cell repertoires in COVID-19. Profiling relied on immunoSEQ multiplex PCR, and the TCRdb table lists in-frame clones only, not all of them. Seen here are approximately 110,000 clones, about 90% observed once, and the top ten hold around 2%. The sample comprised peripheral blood. These receptor sequences come from a man in his fifties with COVID-19, enrolled during active disease.

Here the CDR3 reads CASSPLREFVFLETQYF. DNA for the CDR3: TGTGCCAGCAGCCCTTTACGGGAGTTTGTATTTTTGGAGACCCAGTACTTC. V usage is TRBV6-2 or TRBV6-3 and J usage is TRBJ2-5; D is possibly TRBD2 (6 bases). The V end lost 6 bases, the J end lost 5 bases, and 25 bases lay between the germline ends. This CDR3 spans 17 amino acids. CDR1 is MNHEY and CDR2 is SVGEGT in the germline V gene.

In its sample, this clone was seen once. V usage is TRBV6-1 and J usage is TRBJ2-7; tentatively, D is TRBD2 (6 bases). The CDR3 covers 14 residues. V dropped 2 bases and J dropped 3 bases, with 11 bases sitting between them. CDR1 and CDR2 from the germline V gene are MNHNS and SASEGT. This chain's CDR3 is CASSERGIYYEQYF. For the CDR3, the DNA is TGTGCCAGCAGTGAACGGGGGATTTACTACGAGCAGTACTTC.